This is a list of T cell receptor beta chains from one sample in a study of T cell responses to AZD1222 COVID-19 vaccine. Generated by immunoSEQ multiplex PCR, the TCRdb table keeps only in-frame clones and is missing some. This sample yields more than 100,000 clones, of which approximately 85% are seen a single time; about 6% belongs to the top ten. The starting material was peripheral blood, obtained on day 0 of AZD1222 vaccination. The receptors were sampled from an adult in good health. CDR3s include the opening cysteine and the closing phenylalanine or tryptophan.

v_gene,j_gene,CDR3aa
TRBV5-1,TRBJ2-5,CASTRGPEETQYF
TRBV7-3,TRBJ2-3,CASRDPAGTDTQYF
TRBV27,TRBJ2-5,CASSSGWSQETQYF
TRBV6-5,TRBJ1-4,CASSYEWGGEKLFF
TRBV2,TRBJ2-7,CASRRASGSDEQYF
TRBV18,TRBJ2-2,CASSAQGSGELFF
TRBV27,TRBJ1-2,CASGFRGFYGYTF
TRBV15,TRBJ1-2,CATSSDRVGGYGYTF
TRBV6-5,TRBJ2-7,CASSRQGFPYEQYF
TRBV5-1,TRBJ2-5,CASQLGDSPKTQYF
TRBV28,TRBJ2-1,CASRGLAGGPGSYNEQFF
TRBV27,TRBJ2-1,CAILVQGNKFF
TRBV3-1/TRBV3-2,TRBJ2-1,CASSQDESGGKPYNEQFF
TRBV2,TRBJ2-7,CASSWTSWGSSYEQYF
TRBV7-2,TRBJ1-3,CASSLDPGGVNTIYF
TRBV7-8,TRBJ2-3,CASSHQGNPTDTQYF
TRBV3-1/TRBV3-2,TRBJ1-3,CASSPGTSGNTIYF
TRBV24-1,TRBJ2-1,CATASPQGANNEQFF
TRBV19,TRBJ1-5,CASRSGTGGSQPQHF
TRBV28,TRBJ1-1,CASSGTGWTEAFF
TRBV4-1,TRBJ2-7,CASSQVLANSYEQYF
TRBV11-2,TRBJ2-3,CASSLGPRGSGTDTQYF
TRBV5-6,TRBJ2-7,CASSQTRGLYEQYF
TRBV6-5,TRBJ1-6,CASSYSGRNSPLHF
TRBV11-2,TRBJ1-1,CASSGMRGMNTEAFF
TRBV6-5,TRBJ2-1,CASSYSGFGDEQFF
TRBV6-5,TRBJ1-6,CASSRDRFGGSPLHF
TRBV28,TRBJ2-7,CASSFPRGGRNPIEQYF
TRBV19,TRBJ2-6,CASSESEGSFGANVLTF
TRBV5-4,TRBJ2-7,CASSDRNRPYEQYF
TRBV5-4,TRBJ2-3,CASSLGLAVHTDTQYF
TRBV6-2/TRBV6-3,TRBJ1-4,CASSYTTVLNEKLFF
TRBV7-9,TRBJ2-7,CASSPGQVGAYEQYF
TRBV2,TRBJ2-6,CASAGVVEANVLTF
TRBV6-4,TRBJ1-2,CASSERPGLYGYTF
TRBV15,TRBJ2-6,CATSRDRGTGANVLTF
TRBV7-7,TRBJ2-7,CASSLTVSAEQYF
TRBV9,TRBJ1-2,CASSPRQGRNGYTF
TRBV2,TRBJ2-7,CASSEARQYEQYF
TRBV25-1,TRBJ2-7,CASSSVQGGYEQYF
TRBV19,TRBJ2-1,CASRSGIPYNEQFF
TRBV10-2,TRBJ1-1,CASARGNTEAFF
TRBV5-8,TRBJ1-5,CASSLAITGRQPQHF
TRBV6-5,TRBJ1-2,CASRQQNYGYTF
TRBV5-5,TRBJ2-3,CASSFRVMGPDTQYF
TRBV5-4,TRBJ1-2,CASSLGRRPGPYGYTF
TRBV7-2,TRBJ2-7,CASSLHQGSEQYF